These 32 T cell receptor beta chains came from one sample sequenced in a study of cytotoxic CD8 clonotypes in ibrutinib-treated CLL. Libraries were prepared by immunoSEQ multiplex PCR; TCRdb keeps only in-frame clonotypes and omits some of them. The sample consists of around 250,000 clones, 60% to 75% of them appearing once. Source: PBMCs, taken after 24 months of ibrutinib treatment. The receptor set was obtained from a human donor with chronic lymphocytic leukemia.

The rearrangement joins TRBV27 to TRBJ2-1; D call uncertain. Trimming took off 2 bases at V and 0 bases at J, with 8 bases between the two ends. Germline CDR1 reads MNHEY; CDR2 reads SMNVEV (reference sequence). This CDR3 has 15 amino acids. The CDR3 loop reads CASSLEPSSYNEQFF. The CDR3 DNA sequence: TGTGCCAGCAGTTTAGAGCCTAGCTCCTACAATGAGCAGTTCTTC.

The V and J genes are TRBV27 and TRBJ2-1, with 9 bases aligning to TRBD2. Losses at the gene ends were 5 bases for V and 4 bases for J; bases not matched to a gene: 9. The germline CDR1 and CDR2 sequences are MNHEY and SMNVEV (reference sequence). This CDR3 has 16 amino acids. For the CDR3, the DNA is TGTGCCAGCAGTCCGGTTGTGACTAGCGGTTACAATGAGCAGTTCTTC. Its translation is CASSPVVTSGYNEQFF.

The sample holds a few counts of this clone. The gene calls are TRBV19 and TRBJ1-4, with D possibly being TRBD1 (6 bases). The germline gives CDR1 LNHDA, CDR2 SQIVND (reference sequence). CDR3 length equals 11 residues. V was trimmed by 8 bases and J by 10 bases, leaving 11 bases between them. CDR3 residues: CASESGAKLFF. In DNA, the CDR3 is TGTGCCAGTGAGTCAGGGGCAAAACTGTTTTTT.

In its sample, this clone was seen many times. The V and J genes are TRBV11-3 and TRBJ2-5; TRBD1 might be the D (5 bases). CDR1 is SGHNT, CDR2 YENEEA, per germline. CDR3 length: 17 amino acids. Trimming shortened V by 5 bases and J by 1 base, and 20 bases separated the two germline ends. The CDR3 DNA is TGTGCCAGCAGCGTAGGGGCGACTTCGCTAGTCCAAGAGACCCAGTACTTC. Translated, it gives CASSVGATSLVQETQYF.

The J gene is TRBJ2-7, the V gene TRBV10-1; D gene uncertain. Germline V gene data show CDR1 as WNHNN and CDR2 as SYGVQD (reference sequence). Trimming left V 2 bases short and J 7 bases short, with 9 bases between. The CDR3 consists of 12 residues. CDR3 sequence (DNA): TGCGCCAGCAGTGAGGGTCGTGGAGAGCAGTACTTC. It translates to CASSEGRGEQYF.

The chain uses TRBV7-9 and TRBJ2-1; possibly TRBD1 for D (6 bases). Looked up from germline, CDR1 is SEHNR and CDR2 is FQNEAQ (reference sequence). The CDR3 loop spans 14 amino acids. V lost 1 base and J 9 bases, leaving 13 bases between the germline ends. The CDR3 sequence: CASSLDGGASEQFF. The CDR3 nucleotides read TGTGCCAGCAGCTTAGATGGGGGCGCAAGTGAGCAGTTCTTC.

CDR3 nucleotide sequence: TGTGCCAGCAGTTTTTTGGACAGGGGAATCGGGGGCTACACCTTC. Translated, it gives CASSFLDRGIGGYTF. The V call is TRBV28, the J call TRBJ1-2, with TRBD1 identical over 9 bases. The V gene end was trimmed by 3 bases and the J gene end by 8 bases; junction bases not matched to a gene: 10. CDR1 is MDHEN and CDR2 is SYDVKM in the germline V gene. There are 15 residues in the CDR3.

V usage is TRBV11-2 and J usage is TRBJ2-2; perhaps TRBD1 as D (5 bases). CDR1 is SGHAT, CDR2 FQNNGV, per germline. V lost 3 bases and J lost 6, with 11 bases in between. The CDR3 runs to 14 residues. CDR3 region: CASSLPIGAGELFF. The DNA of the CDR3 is TGTGCCAGCAGCTTGCCCATAGGGGCCGGGGAGCTGTTTTTT. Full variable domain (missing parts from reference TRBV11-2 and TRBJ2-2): EAGVAQSPRYKIIEKRQSVAFWCNPISGHATLYWYQQILGQGPKLLIQFQNNGVVDDSQLPKDRFSAERLKGVDSTLKIQPAKLEDSAVYLCASSLPIGAGELFFGEGSRLTVL.

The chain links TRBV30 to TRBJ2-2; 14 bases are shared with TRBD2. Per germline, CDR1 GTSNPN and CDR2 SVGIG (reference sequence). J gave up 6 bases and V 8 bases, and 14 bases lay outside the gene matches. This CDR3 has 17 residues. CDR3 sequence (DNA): TGTGCCGGAGCTAAGGGACTAGCGGGAGTAGGGGCCGGGGAGCTGTTTTTT. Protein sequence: CAGAKGLAGVGAGELFF.

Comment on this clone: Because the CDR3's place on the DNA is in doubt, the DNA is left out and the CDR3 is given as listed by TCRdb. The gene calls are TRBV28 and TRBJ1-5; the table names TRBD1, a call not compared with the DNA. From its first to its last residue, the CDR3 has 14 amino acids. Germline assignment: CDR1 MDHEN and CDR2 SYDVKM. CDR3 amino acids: CASSFLADNQPQHF.

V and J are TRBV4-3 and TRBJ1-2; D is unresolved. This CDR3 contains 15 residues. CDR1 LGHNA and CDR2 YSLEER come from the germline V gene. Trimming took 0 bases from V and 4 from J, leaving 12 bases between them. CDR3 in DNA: TGCGCCAGCAGCCAAGAAGCAGGTTACGGCTATGGCTACACCTTC. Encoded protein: CASSQEAGYGYGYTF.

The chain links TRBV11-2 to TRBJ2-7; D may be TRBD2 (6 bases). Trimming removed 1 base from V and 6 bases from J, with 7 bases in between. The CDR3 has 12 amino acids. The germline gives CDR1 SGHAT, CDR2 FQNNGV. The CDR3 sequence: CASSLVGGEQYF. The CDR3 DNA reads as TGTGCCAGCAGCTTAGTCGGGGGCGAGCAGTACTTC.

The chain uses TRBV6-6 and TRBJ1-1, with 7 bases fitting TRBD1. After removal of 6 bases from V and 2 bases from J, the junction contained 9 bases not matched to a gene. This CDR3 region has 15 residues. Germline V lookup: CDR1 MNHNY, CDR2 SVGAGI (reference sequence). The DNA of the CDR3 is TGTGCCAGCAGCACCCGGGACAGTGTAAACACTGAAGCTTTCTTT. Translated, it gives CASSTRDSVNTEAFF.

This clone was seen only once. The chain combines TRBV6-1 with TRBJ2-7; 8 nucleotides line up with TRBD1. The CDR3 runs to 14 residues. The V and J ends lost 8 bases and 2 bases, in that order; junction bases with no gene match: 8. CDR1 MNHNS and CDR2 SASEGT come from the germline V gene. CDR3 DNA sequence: TGTGCCAGCTCCAACAGGGGGAAAACCTACGAGCAGTACTTC. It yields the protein CASSNRGKTYEQYF.

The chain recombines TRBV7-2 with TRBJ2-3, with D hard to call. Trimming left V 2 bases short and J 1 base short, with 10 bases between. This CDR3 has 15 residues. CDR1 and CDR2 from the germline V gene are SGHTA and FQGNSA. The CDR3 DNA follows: TGTGCCAGCAGCTTATCTCGGTTAGGCACAGATACGCAGTATTTT. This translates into CASSLSRLGTDTQYF.

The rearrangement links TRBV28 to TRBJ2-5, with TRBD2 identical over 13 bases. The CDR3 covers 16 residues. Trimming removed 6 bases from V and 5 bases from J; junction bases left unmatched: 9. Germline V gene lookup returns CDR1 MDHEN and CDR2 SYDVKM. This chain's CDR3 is CASSHLGLAGAETQYF. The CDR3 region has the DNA TGTGCCAGCAGCCACTTAGGACTAGCGGGAGCGGAGACCCAGTACTTC.

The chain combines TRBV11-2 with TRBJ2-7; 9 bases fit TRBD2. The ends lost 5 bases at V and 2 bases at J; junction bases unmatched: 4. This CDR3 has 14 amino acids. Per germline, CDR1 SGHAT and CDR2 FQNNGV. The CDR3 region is CASSVSGSAYEQYF. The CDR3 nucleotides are TGTGCCAGCAGCGTTAGCGGGAGCGCCTACGAGCAGTACTTC.

For the CDR3, the DNA is TGTGCCAGCAGCGTAGGTGACAGCTCCTACGAGCAGTACTTC. Translation gives CASSVGDSSYEQYF. The chain couples TRBV9 to TRBJ2-7, with D possibly TRBD1 on 5 matching bases. Germline V gives CDR1 SGDLS, CDR2 YYNGEE. The V end was cut by 0 bases, the J end by 0 bases, with 7 bases between. The CDR3 runs 14 residues. The entire variable domain, with the rest obtained from reference TRBV9 and TRBJ2-7, is as follows: DSGVTQTPKHLITATGQRVTLRCSPRSGDLSVYWYQQSLDQGLQFLIQYYNGEERAKGNILERFSAQQFPDLHSELNLSSLELGDSALYFCASSVGDSSYEQYFGPGTRLTVT.

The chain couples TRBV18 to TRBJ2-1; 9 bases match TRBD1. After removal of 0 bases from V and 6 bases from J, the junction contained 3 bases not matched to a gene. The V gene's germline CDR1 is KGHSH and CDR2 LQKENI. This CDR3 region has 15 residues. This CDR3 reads CASSPPDRGGNEQFF. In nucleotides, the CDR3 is TGTGCCAGCTCACCACCGGACAGGGGAGGCAATGAGCAGTTCTTC.

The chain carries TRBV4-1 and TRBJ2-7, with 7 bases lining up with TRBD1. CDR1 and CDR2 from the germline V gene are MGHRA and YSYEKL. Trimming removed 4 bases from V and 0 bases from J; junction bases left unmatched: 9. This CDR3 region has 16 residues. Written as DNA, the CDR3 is TGCGCCAGCAGCCCTAACAGGGGCGATAGCTCCTACGAGCAGTACTTC. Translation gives CASSPNRGDSSYEQYF.

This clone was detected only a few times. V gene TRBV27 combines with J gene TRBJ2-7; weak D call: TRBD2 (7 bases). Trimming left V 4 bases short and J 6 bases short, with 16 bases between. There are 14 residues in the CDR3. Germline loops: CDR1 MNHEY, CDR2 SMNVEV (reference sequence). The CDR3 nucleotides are TGTGCCAGCAGTTCGGGGGGCCCAGTGTTCGAGCAGTACTTC. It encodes CASSSGGPVFEQYF.

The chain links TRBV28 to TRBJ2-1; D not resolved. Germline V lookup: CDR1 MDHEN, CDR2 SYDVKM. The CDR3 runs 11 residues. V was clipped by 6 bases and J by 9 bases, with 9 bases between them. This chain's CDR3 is CASSAWGEQFF. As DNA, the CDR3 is TGTGCCAGCAGCGCGTGGGGTGAGCAGTTCTTC.

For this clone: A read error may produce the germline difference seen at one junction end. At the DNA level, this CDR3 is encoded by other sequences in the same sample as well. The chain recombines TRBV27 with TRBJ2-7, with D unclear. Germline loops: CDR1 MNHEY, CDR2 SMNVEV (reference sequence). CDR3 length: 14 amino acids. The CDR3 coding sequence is TGTGCCAGCAGTCCACGCGGCGGAACCTACGAGCAGTACTTT. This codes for CASSPRGGTYEQYF.

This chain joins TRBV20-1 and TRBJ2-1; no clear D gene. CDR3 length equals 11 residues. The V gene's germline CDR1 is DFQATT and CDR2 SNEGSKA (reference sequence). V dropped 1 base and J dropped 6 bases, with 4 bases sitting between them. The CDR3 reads CSARVANEQFF. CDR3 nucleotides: TGCAGTGCTAGAGTTGCCAATGAGCAGTTCTTC.

The CDR3 DNA sequence: TGTGCCAGCAGCTTAGCCTCGTCGAGAGATGAAAAACTGTTTTTT. Protein sequence: CASSLASSRDEKLFF. J is TRBJ1-4 and V is TRBV13; no clear D gene. This CDR3 has 15 amino acids. The V gene's germline CDR1 is PRHDT and CDR2 FYEKMQ (reference sequence). Trimming took 1 base from V and 6 from J, leaving 12 bases between them. Full variable domain (remainder filled in from reference TRBV13 and TRBJ1-4): AAGVIQSPRHLIKEKRETATLKCYPIPRHDTVYWYQQGPGQDPQFLISFYEKMQSDKGSIPDRFSAQQFSDYHSELNMSSLELGDSALYFCASSLASSRDEKLFFGSGTQLSVL.

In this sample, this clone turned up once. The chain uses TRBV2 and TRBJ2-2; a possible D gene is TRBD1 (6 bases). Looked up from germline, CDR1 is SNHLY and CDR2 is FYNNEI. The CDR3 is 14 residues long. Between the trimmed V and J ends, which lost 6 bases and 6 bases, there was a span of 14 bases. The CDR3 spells CASSPRSGAGELFF. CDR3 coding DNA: TGTGCCAGCAGCCCACGGTCAGGGGCCGGGGAGCTGTTTTTT.

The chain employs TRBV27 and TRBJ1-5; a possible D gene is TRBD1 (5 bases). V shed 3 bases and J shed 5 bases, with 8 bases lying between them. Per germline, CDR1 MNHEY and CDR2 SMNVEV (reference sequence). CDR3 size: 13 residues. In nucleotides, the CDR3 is TGTGCCAGCAGTTTGGAGGGGCATCAGCCCCAGCATTTT. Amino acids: CASSLEGHQPQHF.

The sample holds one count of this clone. The CDR3 DNA reads TGTGCCAGCAGTTTTCGGCGGGAAGGCTACACCTTC. Encoded protein: CASSFRREGYTF. The chain joins TRBV28 to TRBJ1-2; D uncertain. CDR1 and CDR2 (germline): MDHEN, SYDVKM. V lost 3 bases and J lost 8, with 10 bases in between. The CDR3 covers 12 residues.

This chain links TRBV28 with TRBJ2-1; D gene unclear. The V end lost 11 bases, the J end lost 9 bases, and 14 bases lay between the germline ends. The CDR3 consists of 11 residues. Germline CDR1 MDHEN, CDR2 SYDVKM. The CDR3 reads CASQTKSEQFF. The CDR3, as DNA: TGTGCCTCCCAAACAAAGTCTGAGCAGTTCTTC.

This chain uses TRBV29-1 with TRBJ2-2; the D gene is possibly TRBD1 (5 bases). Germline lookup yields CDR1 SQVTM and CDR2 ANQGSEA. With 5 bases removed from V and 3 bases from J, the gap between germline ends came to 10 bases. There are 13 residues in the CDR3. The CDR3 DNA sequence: TGCAGCGTTTCCAGGGCGCACACCGGGGAGCTGTTTTTT. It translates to CSVSRAHTGELFF.

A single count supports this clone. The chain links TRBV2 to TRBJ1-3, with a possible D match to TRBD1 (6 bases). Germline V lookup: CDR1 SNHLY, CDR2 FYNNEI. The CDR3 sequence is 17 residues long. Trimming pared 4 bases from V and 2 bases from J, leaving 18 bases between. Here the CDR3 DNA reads TGTGCCAGCAGTGTTAGAAAGGGACATCGTACTGGAAACACCATATATTTT. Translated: CASSVRKGHRTGNTIYF.

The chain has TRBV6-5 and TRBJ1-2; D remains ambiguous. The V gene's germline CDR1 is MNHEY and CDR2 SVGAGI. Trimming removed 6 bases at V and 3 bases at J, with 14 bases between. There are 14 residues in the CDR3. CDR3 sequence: CASSREDVHYGYTF. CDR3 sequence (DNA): TGTGCCAGCAGCCGAGAGGACGTGCACTATGGCTACACCTTC.